The 31 T cell receptor beta chains below were found in one sample sequenced in a study of blood T cell repertoires in COVID-19. Repertoires were generated with immunoSEQ multiplex PCR, while TCRdb's copy carries only in-frame clones and drops some. The sample includes 270,000 or so clones, 85% to 95% of them seen just once. Sequenced material: PBMCs or T cells enriched from blood (not recorded which). The receptors here all came from a middle-aged man who had been exposed to COVID-19.

V and J are TRBV6-2 or TRBV6-3 and TRBJ1-6; TRBD1 matches 10 bases. V was pared by 0 bases and J by 9 bases, with 2 bases of the junction left unmatched. The CDR3 extends over 15 amino acids. CDR1 MNHEY and CDR2 SVGEGT come from the germline V gene. This chain's CDR3 is CASSYSGQGSSPLHF. The CDR3 coding sequence is TGTGCCAGCAGTTACTCGGGACAGGGGAGTTCACCCCTCCACTTT.

J is TRBJ1-1 and V is TRBV3-1 (or the pseudogene TRBV3-2); 8 positions agree with TRBD1. The CDR3 is 17 residues long. The germline CDR1 and CDR2 sequences are LGHDT and YNNKEL (reference sequence). The ends lost 2 bases at V and 5 bases at J; junction bases unmatched: 13. In DNA, the CDR3 is TGTGCCAGCAGCCAATTCTGGCAGGGGGCGCGGGAGACTGAAGCTTTCTTT. Its protein product is CASSQFWQGARETEAFF.

This clone occurred a few times. V gene TRBV14 combines with J gene TRBJ2-1; no reliable D call. CDR1 is SGHDN and CDR2 is FVKESK in the germline V gene. Trimming removed 0 bases from V and 6 bases from J, with 12 bases in between. The CDR3 is 15 residues long. This CDR3 reads CASSQDVAIANEQFF. The CDR3, as DNA: TGTGCCAGCAGCCAAGATGTGGCAATTGCCAATGAGCAGTTCTTC.

The rearrangement joins TRBV5-1 to TRBJ2-5, with D tentatively TRBD1 (6 bases). With 0 bases removed from V and 4 bases from J, the gap between germline ends came to 7 bases. Looked up from germline, CDR1 is SGHRS and CDR2 is YFSETQ. The CDR3 sequence is 13 residues long. CDR3 DNA sequence: TGCGCCAGCAGCTTGGTCAGGGGAGAGACCCAGTACTTC. Translation gives CASSLVRGETQYF.

The chain is built from TRBV6-5 and TRBJ2-1; tentative D call: TRBD2 (5 bases). The CDR3 covers 16 residues. Trimming cost V 0 bases and J 5 bases, with 14 bases left between them. The germline V gene encodes CDR1 MNHEY and CDR2 SVGAGI. The CDR3 is CASSYSKAVSNNEQFF. CDR3 in DNA: TGTGCCAGCAGTTACTCGAAAGCGGTTTCAAACAATGAGCAGTTCTTC.

This chain joins TRBV6-5 and TRBJ2-7, with TRBD1 matching over 10 bases. The germline V gene has CDR1 MNHEY and CDR2 SVGAGI. This CDR3 is built from 15 residues. J gave up 5 bases and V 2 bases, and 6 bases lay outside the gene matches. The CDR3 DNA sequence: TGTGCCAGCAGTTACCCGGGACAGGGGAAGAACGAGCAGTACTTC. Translation gives CASSYPGQGKNEQYF.

The rearrangement uses TRBV19 and TRBJ2-5, with 8 bases identical to TRBD1. CDR3 size: 17 residues. In germline, CDR1 is LNHDA, CDR2 SQIVND (reference sequence). J lost 3 bases, V lost 6 bases, and 15 bases had no gene match. The CDR3 here is CASSTGDLWTGKETQYF. The CDR3 DNA follows: TGTGCCAGTAGCACCGGGGATCTGTGGACAGGGAAAGAGACCCAGTACTTC.

The chain joins TRBV19 to TRBJ2-3; 10 nucleotides align to TRBD1. The ends lost 5 bases at V and 4 bases at J; junction bases unmatched: 6. The CDR3 covers 15 residues. The germline CDR1 and CDR2 sequences are LNHDA and SQIVND (reference sequence). The chain's CDR3 is CASSVRDRGPDTQYF. DNA for the CDR3: TGTGCCAGTAGTGTCCGGGACAGGGGTCCAGATACGCAGTATTTT.

A few counts support this clone. This chain links TRBV6-6 with TRBJ1-5; D unclear. Germline CDR1 and CDR2: MNHNY and SVGAGI (reference sequence). The CDR3 is made up of 13 amino acids. Trimming took off 6 bases at V and 2 bases at J, with 8 bases between the two ends. The DNA for the CDR3 is TGTGCCAGCAGGGGCTATCGCAATCAGCCCCAGCATTTT. Amino acids: CASRGYRNQPQHF.

V and J are TRBV11-2 and TRBJ2-7, with 7 bases fitting TRBD1. This CDR3 has 15 amino acids. The V segment lost 1 base and the J segment 2 bases; nucleotides outside the gene matches: 5. CDR1 is SGHAT, CDR2 FQNNGV, per germline. The chain's CDR3 is CASSLVQGLAYEQYF. CDR3 DNA: TGTGCCAGCAGCTTAGTACAGGGGTTAGCCTACGAGCAGTACTTC.

This clone occurred many times. The rearrangement links TRBV2 to TRBJ1-2; TRBD1 matches at 9 bases. The CDR3 runs 15 residues. Germline CDR1 reads SNHLY; CDR2 reads FYNNEI. V shed 4 bases, J shed 1 base, and the junction held 4 bases outside the gene matches. The chain's CDR3 is CASSVGDRDNYGYTF. CDR3 bases: TGTGCCAGCAGTGTCGGGGACAGGGATAACTATGGCTACACCTTC.

The chain employs TRBV12-3 or TRBV12-4 and TRBJ1-2, with D unclear. The CDR3 is 13 residues long. With 7 bases removed from V and 4 bases from J, the gap between germline ends came to 13 bases. CDR3 DNA: TGTGCCAGCAACTCGGGTCGGTCCTATGGCTACACCTTC. Protein sequence: CASNSGRSYGYTF.

The CDR3 spells CATSDHGQGTNTQYF. CDR3 coding DNA: TGTGCCACCAGTGACCACGGACAGGGAACGAATACGCAGTATTTT. J is TRBJ2-3 and V is TRBV24-1; TRBD1 agrees at 8 bases. This CDR3 contains 15 residues. Trimming at V came to 4 bases and at J to 7 bases, leaving 9 bases not matched to a gene. CDR1 is KGHDR, CDR2 SFDVKD, per germline.

This clone was observed a single time. The chain has TRBV11-3 and TRBJ2-2; TRBD2 matches 9 bases. V was clipped by 1 base and J by 4 bases; unmatched bases: 4. Germline assignment: CDR1 SGHNT and CDR2 YENEEA. The CDR3 is made up of 16 amino acids. This CDR3 is CASSLAWREGTGELFF. In DNA form, the CDR3 reads TGTGCCAGCAGCTTAGCGTGGCGGGAGGGCACCGGGGAGCTGTTTTTT. The variable domain in full, with the rest retrieved from reference TRBV11-3 and TRBJ2-2, is EAGVVQSPRYKIIEKKQPVAFWCNPISGHNTLYWYLQNLGQGPELLIRYENEEAVDDSQLPKDRFSAERLKGVDSTLKIQPAELGDSAVYLCASSLAWREGTGELFFGEGSRLTVL.

The chain recombines TRBV2 with TRBJ2-7; 7 bases are shared with TRBD2. The CDR3 has 16 amino acids. Germline V gene sequence: CDR1 SNHLY, CDR2 FYNNEI. Trimming at V came to 6 bases and at J to 2 bases, leaving 13 bases not matched to a gene. The CDR3 nucleotides are TGTGCCAGCAGCTTTCTCCCGACTAGCTCAGCCTACGAGCAGTACTTC. It specifies CASSFLPTSSAYEQYF.

This rearrangement joins TRBV6-2 or TRBV6-3 to TRBJ2-2; D may be TRBD2 (6 bases). Germline V lookup: CDR1 MNHEY, CDR2 SVGEGT. The ends were cut back, 4 bases at V and 2 bases at J, with 11 bases in the middle. The CDR3 totals 15 residues. The CDR3 coding sequence is TGTGCCAGCAGTTCCTTGACTAGAAACACCGGGGAGCTGTTTTTT. Translating it yields CASSSLTRNTGELFF.

This chain uses TRBV4-1 with TRBJ2-2; the match to TRBD2 covers 10 bases. Germline V gene lookup returns CDR1 MGHRA and CDR2 YSYEKL. J gave up 1 base and V 4 bases, and 3 bases lay outside the gene matches. The CDR3 runs to 16 residues. The CDR3 sequence: CASSPLAGENTGELFF. CDR3 sequence (DNA): TGCGCCAGCAGCCCGCTAGCGGGAGAGAACACCGGGGAGCTGTTTTTT.

This rearrangement joins TRBV24-1 to TRBJ2-2; 7 nucleotides agree with TRBD1. The CDR3 has 17 residues. The J segment lost 1 base and the V segment lost 4 bases, leaving 8 bases of the junction unmatched. Germline lookup yields CDR1 KGHDR and CDR2 SFDVKD. DNA for the CDR3: TGTGCCACCAGTGACTATGTCCGGACAGGGAACACCGGGGAGCTGTTTTTT. This encodes CATSDYVRTGNTGELFF.

V gene TRBV4-1 combines with J gene TRBJ1-4; no firm D call. This CDR3 comprises 15 residues. V lost 4 bases and J 8 bases, leaving 17 bases between the germline ends. Germline CDR1 is MGHRA and CDR2 is YSYEKL. This chain's CDR3 is CASSPREGRSEKLFF. The CDR3, as DNA: TGCGCCAGCAGCCCCCGGGAGGGCAGGAGCGAAAAACTGTTTTTT.

The sample holds one count of this clone. This chain uses TRBV19 with TRBJ1-4; no firm D call. The CDR3 sequence is 13 residues long. Trimming took off 11 bases at V and 7 bases at J, with 17 bases between the two ends. Germline V gene sequence: CDR1 LNHDA, CDR2 SQIVND (reference sequence). The DNA of the CDR3 is TGTGCCTGTGGTTGGGGAGAGGGTGAAAAACTGTTTTTT. Its translation is CACGWGEGEKLFF.

This chain links TRBV6-1 with TRBJ1-2; tentatively, D is TRBD1 (5 bases). The CDR3 totals 15 residues. V was shortened by 2 bases and J by 6 bases, with 16 bases between the two germline ends. Germline CDR1 is MNHNS and CDR2 is SASEGT. The CDR3 bases are TGTGCCAGCAGTGAATTCAACAGGTTGTATGATGGCTACACCTTC. Translating it yields CASSEFNRLYDGYTF.

The chain joins TRBV7-9 to TRBJ2-2; D perhaps matches TRBD2 (7 bases). The germline V and J ends were trimmed by 5 bases and 5 bases, with 15 bases remaining between them. The CDR3 loop spans 15 amino acids. Germline V gives CDR1 SEHNR, CDR2 FQNEAQ (reference sequence). The CDR3, as DNA: TGTGCCAGCAGCCCCGGGCGGGGGCCTACCGGGGAGCTGTTTTTT. Translating it yields CASSPGRGPTGELFF.

This chain connects TRBV7-9 to TRBJ2-7; D may be TRBD1 (6 bases). Per germline, CDR1 SEHNR and CDR2 FQNEAQ (reference sequence). With 5 bases removed from V and 2 bases from J, the gap between germline ends came to 16 bases. This CDR3 is built from 15 residues. The CDR3 DNA reads TGTGCCAGCAGCCCCCCAGGCAGGGGCGCCTACGAGCAGTACTTC. The encoded protein is CASSPPGRGAYEQYF.

V is TRBV4-3 and J is TRBJ2-3; 8 nucleotides align to TRBD1. This CDR3 region has 16 residues. Looked up from germline, CDR1 is LGHNA and CDR2 is YSLEER. With 1 base clipped from V and 3 bases from J, the junction kept 6 bases outside the gene matches. The CDR3 sequence: CASSQGTGSRTDTQYF. The CDR3 region has the DNA TGCGCCAGCAGCCAAGGGACAGGGAGTAGGACAGATACGCAGTATTTT.

This clone was counted a single time. The chain employs TRBV28 and TRBJ1-2, with D maybe TRBD1 (5 bases). CDR1 is MDHEN and CDR2 is SYDVKM in the germline V gene. There are 13 residues in the CDR3. Trimming took 10 bases from V and 2 from J, leaving 14 bases between them. This chain's CDR3 is CAITQTANYGYTF. CDR3 nucleotide sequence: TGTGCCATTACTCAGACAGCCAACTATGGCTACACCTTC.

The chain links TRBV18 to TRBJ1-1; 8 positions agree with TRBD1. This CDR3 spans 15 amino acids. The germline gives CDR1 KGHSH, CDR2 LQKENI. V shed 4 bases and J 0 bases; nucleotides not matched to a gene: 4. CDR3 residues: CASSQGTGLNTEAFF. The CDR3 DNA reads as TGTGCCAGCTCACAAGGGACAGGATTGAACACTGAAGCTTTCTTT.

This chain uses TRBV7-9 with TRBJ2-7; a weak D match, TRBD1 (6 bases). Trimming removed 6 bases at V and 9 bases at J, with 15 bases between. The CDR3 has 12 amino acids. CDR1 SEHNR and CDR2 FQNEAQ come from the germline V gene (reference sequence). CDR3 region: CASRDTGSGQYF. The CDR3, as DNA: TGTGCCAGCAGAGACACAGGGTCGGGGCAGTACTTC.

The chain is built from TRBV7-8 and TRBJ2-7; 10 bases align to TRBD2. V was clipped by 5 bases and J by 2 bases; unmatched bases: 6. Germline V gene lookup returns CDR1 SGHVS and CDR2 FQNEAQ. The CDR3 has 15 amino acids. CDR3 region: CASSRGLAEAYEQYF. In DNA, the CDR3 is TGTGCCAGCAGCCGAGGACTAGCGGAGGCCTACGAGCAGTACTTC.

V and J are TRBV6-4 and TRBJ1-5; D unresolved. Germline V gene sequence: CDR1 MRHNA, CDR2 SNTAGT. The CDR3 totals 13 residues. V lost 4 bases and J lost 6, with 10 bases in between. CDR3 coding DNA: TGTGCCAGCAGTGTAAGGGAGAGTCAGCCCCAGCATTTT. It translates to CASSVRESQPQHF.

This chain connects TRBV19 to TRBJ2-5, with 14 bases identical to TRBD2. Trimming cost V 4 bases and J 1 base; bases outside gene matches: 2. The length of the CDR3 is 16 residues. The germline CDR1 and CDR2 sequences are LNHDA and SQIVND (reference sequence). The CDR3 protein is CASSSGLAGGQETQYF. In DNA, the CDR3 is TGTGCCAGTAGTAGCGGACTAGCGGGAGGCCAAGAGACCCAGTACTTC.

This chain joins TRBV6-5 and TRBJ2-1; possibly TRBD2 for D (5 bases). CDR3 length: 15 residues. Trimming removed 5 bases from V and 8 bases from J, with 19 bases in between. The germline gives CDR1 MNHEY, CDR2 SVGAGI. The CDR3 region has the DNA TGTGCCAGCAGTCTCCGGGGAAACCTGGAGGATGAGCAGTTCTTC. This translates into CASSLRGNLEDEQFF.